These 2 T cell receptor beta chains were all obtained from the same sample, sequenced in a study of T cell changes during pregnancy in multiple sclerosis. Libraries were prepared by immunoSEQ multiplex PCR; TCRdb keeps only in-frame clonotypes and omits some of them. The profile shows tens of thousands of clones, around 94% of them singletons. Sequences were derived from peripheral blood, sampled in the third trimester of pregnancy. The receptors were gathered from a female donor in good health, enrolled as a control in a pregnancy study.

J is TRBJ2-7 and V is TRBV5-6, with TRBD1 as a possible D gene (6 bases). The CDR3 consists of 13 residues. Looked up from germline, CDR1 is SGHDT and CDR2 is YYEEEE. Trimming left V 3 bases short and J 4 bases short, with 11 bases between. The chain's CDR3 is CASSWGQSYEQYF. CDR3 in DNA: TGTGCCAGCAGCTGGGGACAATCTTACGAGCAGTACTTC.

The chain recombines TRBV9 with TRBJ2-3; 7 bases fit TRBD2. The CDR3 loop spans 15 amino acids. Per the germline V gene, CDR1 is SGDLS and CDR2 is YYNGEE. Trimming removed 0 bases from V and 4 bases from J; junction bases left unmatched: 5. CDR3 nucleotides: TGTGCCAGCAGCGTAGCTGGGACTATGCCAGATACGCAGTATTTT. Its translation: CASSVAGTMPDTQYF.